The entry below describes one T cell receptor (beta chain). As yet, its antigen is unknown. The sample originates from a study of monozygotic twins with cystic fibrosis. Study results and limitations: V usage most resembled the co-twin in 13 of 16 pairs. Clonality was generally low (median approximately 0.0094), higher in the most severe patients.

Measured with immunoSEQ multiplex PCR; TCRdb has only the in-frame clones, and not every one. Seen here are about 8,000 clones, approximately 95% observed once, and the top ten hold about 0.49%. This CDR3 comprises 14 residues. V lost 1 base and J 2 bases, leaving 7 bases between the germline ends. Germline V gives CDR1 SGHTA, CDR2 FQGNSA. The genes are TRBV7-2 and TRBJ2-3; D remains unclear. Sequencing used blood. The clonotype comes from a boy aged 2 to 10 with cystic fibrosis. The CDR3: CASSLGRTTDTQYF. The CDR3 DNA follows: TGTGCCAGCAGCTTAGGCAGGACCACAGATACGCAGTATTTT.